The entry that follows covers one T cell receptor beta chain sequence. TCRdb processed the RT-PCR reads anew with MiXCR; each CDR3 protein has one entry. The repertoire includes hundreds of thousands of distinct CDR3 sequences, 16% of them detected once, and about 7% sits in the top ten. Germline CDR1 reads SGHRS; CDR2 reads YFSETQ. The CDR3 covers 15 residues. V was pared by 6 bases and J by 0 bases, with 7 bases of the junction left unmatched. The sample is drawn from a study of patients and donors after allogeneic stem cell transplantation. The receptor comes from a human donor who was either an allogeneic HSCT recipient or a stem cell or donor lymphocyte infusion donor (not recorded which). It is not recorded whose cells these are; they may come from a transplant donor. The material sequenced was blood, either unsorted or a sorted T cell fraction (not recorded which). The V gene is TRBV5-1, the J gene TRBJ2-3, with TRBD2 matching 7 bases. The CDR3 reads CASTPKGGSTDTQYF. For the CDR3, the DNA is TGCGCCAGCACCCCAAAGGGAGGGAGCACAGATACGCAGTATTTT.